The present TCR beta chain was sequenced within a study of immune heterogeneity within non-small cell lung tumors. Trimming took 5 bases from V and 4 from J, leaving 18 bases between them. The CDR3 loop spans 15 amino acids. Per germline, CDR1 SEHNR and CDR2 FQNEAQ (reference sequence). A first 10-cycle multiplex round used 32 V-gene and 13 J-gene primers on TCR beta CDR3. TCRdb recomputed calls from the multiplex PCR reads with MiXCR, one row per CDR3 protein. The sample carries around 23,000 distinct CDR3 sequences, 25% to 30% recorded once. This clonotype showed up just a few times. Template came from bulk tumor genomic DNA, at approximately 620 ng per sample. During surgery, several far-apart biopsies were obtained from every primary tumor. Patients underwent curative surgery for untreated, newly diagnosed non-small cell lung cancer.

The chain is built from TRBV7-9 and TRBJ2-7, with a possible D match to TRBD2 (5 bases). Sequenced material: lung tumor tissue. The TCR was taken from a man in his forties with non-small cell lung cancer. The CDR3: CASSGSVGVGYEQYF. Written as DNA, the CDR3 is TGTGCCAGCAGCGGCTCGGTGGGAGTGGGATACGAGCAGTACTTC.